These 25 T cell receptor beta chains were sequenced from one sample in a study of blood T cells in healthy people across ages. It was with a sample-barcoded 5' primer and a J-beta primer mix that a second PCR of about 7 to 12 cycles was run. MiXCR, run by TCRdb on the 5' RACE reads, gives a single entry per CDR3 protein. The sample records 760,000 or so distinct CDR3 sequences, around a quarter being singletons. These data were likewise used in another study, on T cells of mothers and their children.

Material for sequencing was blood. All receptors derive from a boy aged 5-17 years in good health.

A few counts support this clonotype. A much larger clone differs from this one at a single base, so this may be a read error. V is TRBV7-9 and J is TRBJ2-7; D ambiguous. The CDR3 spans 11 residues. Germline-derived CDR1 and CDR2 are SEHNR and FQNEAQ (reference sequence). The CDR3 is CASSPSHEQYF. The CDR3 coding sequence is TGTGCCAGCAGCCCCTCCCACGAGCAGTACTTC. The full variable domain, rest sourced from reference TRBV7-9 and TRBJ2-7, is DTGVSQNPRHKITKRGQNVTFRCDPISEHNRLYWYRQTLGQGPEFLTYFQNEAQLEKSRLLSDRFSAERPKGSFSTLEIQRTEQGDSAMYLCASSPSHEQYFGPGTRLTVT.

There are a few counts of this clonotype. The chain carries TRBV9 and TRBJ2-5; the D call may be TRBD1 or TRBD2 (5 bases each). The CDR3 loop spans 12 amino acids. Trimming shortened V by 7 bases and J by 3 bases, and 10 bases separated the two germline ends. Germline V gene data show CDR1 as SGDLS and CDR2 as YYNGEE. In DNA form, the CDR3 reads TGTGCCAGCGGGGGAAATGAAGAGACCCAGTACTTC. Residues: CASGGNEETQYF. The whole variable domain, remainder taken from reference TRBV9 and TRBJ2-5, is DSGVTQTPKHLITATGQRVTLRCSPRSGDLSVYWYQQSLDQGLQFLIQYYNGEERAKGNILERFSAQQFPDLHSELNLSSLELGDSALYFCASGGNEETQYFGPGTRLLVL.

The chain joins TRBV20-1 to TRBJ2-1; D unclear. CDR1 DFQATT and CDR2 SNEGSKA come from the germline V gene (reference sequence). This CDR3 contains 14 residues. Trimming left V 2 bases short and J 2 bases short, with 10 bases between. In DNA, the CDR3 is TGCAGTGCTAGACTACCGGCAACCTACAATGAGCAGTTCTTC. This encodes CSARLPATYNEQFF.

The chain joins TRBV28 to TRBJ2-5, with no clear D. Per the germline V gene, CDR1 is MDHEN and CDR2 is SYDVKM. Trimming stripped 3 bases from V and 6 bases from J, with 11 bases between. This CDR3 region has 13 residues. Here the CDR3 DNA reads TGTGCCAGCAGTTTCGGCAAGCTCCAGACCCAGTACTTC. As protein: CASSFGKLQTQYF.

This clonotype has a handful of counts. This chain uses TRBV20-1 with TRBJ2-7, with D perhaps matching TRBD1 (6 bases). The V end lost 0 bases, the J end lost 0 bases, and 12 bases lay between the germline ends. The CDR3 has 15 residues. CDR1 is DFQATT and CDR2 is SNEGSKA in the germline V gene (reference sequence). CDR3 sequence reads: CSARDPQGNSYEQYF. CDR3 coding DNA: TGCAGTGCTAGAGACCCACAGGGAAACTCCTACGAGCAGTACTTC.

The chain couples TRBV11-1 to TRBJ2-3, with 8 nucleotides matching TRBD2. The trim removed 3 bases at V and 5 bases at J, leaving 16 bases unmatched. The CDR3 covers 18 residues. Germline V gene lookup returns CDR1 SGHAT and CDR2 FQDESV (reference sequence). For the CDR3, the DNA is TGTGCCAGCAGCTTGTTAGTTCCCGAGCGGGGGCCAAGAGATACGCAGTATTTT. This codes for CASSLLVPERGPRDTQYF. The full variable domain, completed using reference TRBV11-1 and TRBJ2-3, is EAEVAQSPRYKITEKSQAVAFWCDPISGHATLYWYRQILGQGPELLVQFQDESVVDDSQLPKDRFSAERLKGVDSTLKIQPAELGDSAMYLCASSLLVPERGPRDTQYFGPGTRLTVL.

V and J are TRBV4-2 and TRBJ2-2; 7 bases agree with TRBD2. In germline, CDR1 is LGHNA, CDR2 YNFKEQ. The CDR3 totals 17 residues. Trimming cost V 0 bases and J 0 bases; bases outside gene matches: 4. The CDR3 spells CASSQEGAGANTGELFF. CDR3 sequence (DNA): TGTGCCAGCAGCCAAGAAGGGGCGGGAGCGAACACCGGGGAGCTGTTTTTT.

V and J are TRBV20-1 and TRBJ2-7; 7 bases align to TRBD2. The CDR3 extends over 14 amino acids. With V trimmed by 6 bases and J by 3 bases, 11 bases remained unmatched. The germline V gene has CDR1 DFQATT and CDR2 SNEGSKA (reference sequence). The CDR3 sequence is CSAAAGTTHYEQYF. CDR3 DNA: TGCAGTGCCGCGGCCGGGACTACTCACTACGAGCAGTACTTC.

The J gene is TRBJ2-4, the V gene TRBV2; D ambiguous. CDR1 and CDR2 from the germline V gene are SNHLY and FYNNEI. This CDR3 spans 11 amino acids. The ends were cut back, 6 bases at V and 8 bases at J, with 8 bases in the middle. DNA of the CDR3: TGTGCCAGCAGCACTATGGACATTCAGTACTTC. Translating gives CASSTMDIQYF.

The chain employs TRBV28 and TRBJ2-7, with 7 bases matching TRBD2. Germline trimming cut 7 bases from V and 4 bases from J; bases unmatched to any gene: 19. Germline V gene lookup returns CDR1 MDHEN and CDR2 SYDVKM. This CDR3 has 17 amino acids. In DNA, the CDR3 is TGTGCCAGCAATGGGGAGGGATTATTGGGGGGTATTTACGAGCAGTACTTC. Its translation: CASNGEGLLGGIYEQYF.

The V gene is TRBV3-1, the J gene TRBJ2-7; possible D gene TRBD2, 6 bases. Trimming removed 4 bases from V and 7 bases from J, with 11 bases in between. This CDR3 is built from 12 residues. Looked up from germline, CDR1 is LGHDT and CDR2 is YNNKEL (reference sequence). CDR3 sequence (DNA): TGTGCCAGCAGCCCACCGGGGGAGGAGCAGTACTTC. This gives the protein CASSPPGEEQYF.

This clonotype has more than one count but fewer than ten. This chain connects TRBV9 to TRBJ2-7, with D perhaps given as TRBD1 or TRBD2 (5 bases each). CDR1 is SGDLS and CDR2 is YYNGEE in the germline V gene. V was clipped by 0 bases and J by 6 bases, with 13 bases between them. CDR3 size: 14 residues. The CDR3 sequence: CASSVGRRGVEQYF. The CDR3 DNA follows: TGTGCCAGCAGCGTAGGGAGAAGAGGGGTCGAGCAGTACTTC.

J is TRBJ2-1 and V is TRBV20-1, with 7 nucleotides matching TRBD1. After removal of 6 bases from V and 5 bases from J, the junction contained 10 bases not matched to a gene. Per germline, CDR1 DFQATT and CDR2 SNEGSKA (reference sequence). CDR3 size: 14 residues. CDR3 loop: CSALSRGPHNEQFF. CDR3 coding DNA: TGCAGTGCCCTATCGAGGGGGCCCCACAATGAGCAGTTCTTC.

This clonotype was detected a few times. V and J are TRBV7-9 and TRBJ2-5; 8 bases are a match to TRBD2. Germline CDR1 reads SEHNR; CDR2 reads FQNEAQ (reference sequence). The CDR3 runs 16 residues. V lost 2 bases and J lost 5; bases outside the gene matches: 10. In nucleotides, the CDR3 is TGTGCCAGCAGCTTACCATGGCGGGGGGTTCTGGAGACCCAGTACTTC. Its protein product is CASSLPWRGVLETQYF.

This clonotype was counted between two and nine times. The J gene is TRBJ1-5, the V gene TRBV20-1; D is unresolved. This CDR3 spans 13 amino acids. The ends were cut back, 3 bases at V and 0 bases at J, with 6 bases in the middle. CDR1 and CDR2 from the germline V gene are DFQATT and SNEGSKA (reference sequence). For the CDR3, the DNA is TGCAGTGCTAGTGGAGATAGCAATCAGCCCCAGCATTTT. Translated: CSASGDSNQPQHF.

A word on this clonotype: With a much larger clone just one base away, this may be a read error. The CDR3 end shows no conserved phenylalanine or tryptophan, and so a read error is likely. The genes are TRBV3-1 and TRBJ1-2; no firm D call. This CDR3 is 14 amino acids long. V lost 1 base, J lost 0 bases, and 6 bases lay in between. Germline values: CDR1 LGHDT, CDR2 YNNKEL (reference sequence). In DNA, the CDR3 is TGTGCCAGCAGCCAAGCGTCCGCTAACTATGGCTACACCCTC. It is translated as CASSQASANYGYTL.

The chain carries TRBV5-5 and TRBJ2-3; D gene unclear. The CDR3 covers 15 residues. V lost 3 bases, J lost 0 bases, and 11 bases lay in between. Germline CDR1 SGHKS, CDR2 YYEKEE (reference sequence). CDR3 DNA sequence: TGTGCCAGCAGCTATACCGGACCTAGCACAGATACGCAGTATTTT. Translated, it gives CASSYTGPSTDTQYF.

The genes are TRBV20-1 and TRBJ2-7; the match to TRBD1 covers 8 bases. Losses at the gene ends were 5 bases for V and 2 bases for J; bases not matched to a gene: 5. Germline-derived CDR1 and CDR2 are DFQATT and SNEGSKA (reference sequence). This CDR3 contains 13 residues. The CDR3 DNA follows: TGCAGTGCTCGGACAGGGTCCACCTACGAGCAGTACTTC. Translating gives CSARTGSTYEQYF.

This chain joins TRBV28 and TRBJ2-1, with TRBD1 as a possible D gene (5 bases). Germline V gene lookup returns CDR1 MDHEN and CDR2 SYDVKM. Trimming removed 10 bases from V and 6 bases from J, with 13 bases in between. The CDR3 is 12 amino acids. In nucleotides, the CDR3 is TGTGCCACAACGACAGTAAGCAATGAGCAGTTCTTC. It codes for CATTTVSNEQFF.

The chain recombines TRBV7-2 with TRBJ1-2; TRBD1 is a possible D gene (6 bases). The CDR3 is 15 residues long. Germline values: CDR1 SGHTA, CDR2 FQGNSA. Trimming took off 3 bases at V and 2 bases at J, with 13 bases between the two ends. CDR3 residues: CASSFPLGQNYGYTF. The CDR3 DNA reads TGTGCCAGCAGCTTTCCCTTAGGACAGAACTATGGCTACACCTTC.

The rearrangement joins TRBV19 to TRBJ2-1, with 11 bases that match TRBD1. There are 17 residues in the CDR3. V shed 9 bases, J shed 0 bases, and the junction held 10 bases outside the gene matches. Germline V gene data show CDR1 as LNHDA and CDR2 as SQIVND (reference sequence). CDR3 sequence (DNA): TGTGCCAGCAGGACAGGGGGCCTTGCGGACTCCTACAATGAGCAGTTCTTC. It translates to CASRTGGLADSYNEQFF.

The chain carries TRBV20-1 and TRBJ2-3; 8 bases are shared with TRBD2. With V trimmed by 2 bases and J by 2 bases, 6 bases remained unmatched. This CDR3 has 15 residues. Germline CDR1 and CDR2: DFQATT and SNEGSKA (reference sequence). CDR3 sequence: CSARSAGAYTDTQYF. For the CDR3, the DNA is TGCAGTGCTAGATCAGCGGGGGCCTACACAGATACGCAGTATTTT.

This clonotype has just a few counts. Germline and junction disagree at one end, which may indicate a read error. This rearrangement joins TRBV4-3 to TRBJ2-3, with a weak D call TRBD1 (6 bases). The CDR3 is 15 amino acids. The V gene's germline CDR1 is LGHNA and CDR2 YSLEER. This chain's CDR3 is CASSQDGGQADAQYF. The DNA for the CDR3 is TGCGCCAGCAGCCAAGATGGGGGCCAGGCAGATGCGCAGTATTTT.

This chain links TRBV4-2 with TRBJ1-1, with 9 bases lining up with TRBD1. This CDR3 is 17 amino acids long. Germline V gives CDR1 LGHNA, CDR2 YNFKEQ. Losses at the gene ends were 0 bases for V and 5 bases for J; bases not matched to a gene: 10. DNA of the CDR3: TGTGCCAGCAGCCAAGATCCGGGACAGGGCAGAGGGACTGAAGCTTTCTTT. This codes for CASSQDPGQGRGTEAFF.

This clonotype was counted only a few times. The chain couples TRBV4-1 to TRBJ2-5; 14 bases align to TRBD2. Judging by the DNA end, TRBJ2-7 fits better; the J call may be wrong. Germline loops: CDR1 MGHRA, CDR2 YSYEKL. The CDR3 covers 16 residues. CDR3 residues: CASSQGGTSGRGEQYF. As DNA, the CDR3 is TGCGCCAGCAGCCAAGGGGGGACTAGCGGGAGAGGCGAGCAGTACTTC.